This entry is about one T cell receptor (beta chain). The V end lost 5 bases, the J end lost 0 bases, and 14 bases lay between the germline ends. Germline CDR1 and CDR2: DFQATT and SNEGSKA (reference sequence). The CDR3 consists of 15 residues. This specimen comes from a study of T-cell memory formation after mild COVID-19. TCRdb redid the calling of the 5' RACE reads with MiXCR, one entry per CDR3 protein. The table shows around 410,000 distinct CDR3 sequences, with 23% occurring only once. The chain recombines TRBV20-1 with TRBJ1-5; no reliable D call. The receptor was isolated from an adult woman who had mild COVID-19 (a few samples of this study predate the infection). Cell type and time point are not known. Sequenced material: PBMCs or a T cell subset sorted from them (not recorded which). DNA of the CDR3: TGCAGTGCTGTCAAGGTGGTGAATAGCAATCAGCCCCAGCATTTT. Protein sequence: CSAVKVVNSNQPQHF.